Listed here is a single T cell receptor beta chain. Its specificity is not known. The entry originates in a study of T cell repertoires in cytomegalovirus infection. Study-level information: It can be stated that public TCR beta signatures indicated CMV infection as well as a matching HLA type.

Whole-study findings and limits: The cumulative frequency of public TCR beta families identified carriers of CMV plus the relevant HLA. Clonotype analysis showed dominance of the ex vivo response by HLA-C-restricted CMV-specific TCR beta clonotypes.

CDR1 is SGHVS, CDR2 FQNEAQ, per germline. V lost 4 bases and J 1 base, leaving 17 bases between the germline ends. The CDR3 length is 16 residues. TCRdb re-called the reads through MiXCR, storing one row per CDR3 protein. The sample shows some 900,000 distinct CDR3 sequences, around a third of them seen only once. This TCR derives from a human donor in good health (CMV status not recorded). Some clones in this sample may be carry-over from other donors' samples. The chain couples TRBV7-8 to TRBJ2-7; D is perhaps TRBD1 (6 bases). Sequenced here: cultured CD8+ T cells from PBMCs, sampled from culture after CMV antigen stimulation. The CDR3, as DNA: TGTGCCAGCAGCTCGTTCCCAGGGGACGGATCCTACGAGCAGTACTTC. Protein: CASSSFPGDGSYEQYF.